Below are 6 T cell receptor beta chains sequenced from a single sample in a study of cytomegalovirus exposure and HLA in healthy donors. This table comes from immunoSEQ multiplex PCR, and its TCRdb copy is limited to in-frame clones, with some not included. The sample records fewer than 250,000 clones, roughly 89% being singletons. The sample taken for sequencing was PBMCs. All receptors come from a man aged 18 to 35 in good health and CMV-seronegative.

This rearrangement joins TRBV11-2 to TRBJ2-7; possibly TRBD1 for D (6 bases). Germline lookup yields CDR1 SGHAT and CDR2 FQNNGV. V was cut by 1 base and J by 0 bases, with 16 bases left in between. This CDR3 is 17 amino acids long. CDR3 amino acids: CASSLGGRQESSYEQYF. The DNA of the CDR3 is TGTGCCAGCAGCTTAGGCGGAAGACAGGAGAGCTCCTACGAGCAGTACTTC.

The chain is built from TRBV9 and TRBJ2-1, with 8 bases aligning to TRBD2. CDR3 size: 15 residues. CDR1 SGDLS and CDR2 YYNGEE come from the germline V gene. The V gene end was trimmed by 4 bases and the J gene end by 12 bases; junction bases not matched to a gene: 15. CDR3 loop: CASSPSGSEGTSQFF. In DNA form, the CDR3 reads TGTGCCAGCAGCCCGAGCGGGAGCGAGGGGACATCGCAGTTCTTC.

A few counts support this clone. The DNA for the CDR3 is TGTGCCAGCACCGAAACCGGGACTACCCAAGAGCAGTACTTC. Amino acid sequence: CASTETGTTQEQYF. This rearrangement joins TRBV28 to TRBJ2-7; 7 nucleotides agree with TRBD2. Germline CDR1 and CDR2: MDHEN and SYDVKM. The CDR3 is 14 residues long. Germline trimming cut 7 bases from V and 7 bases from J; bases unmatched to any gene: 13.

This rearrangement joins TRBV28 to TRBJ2-4; TRBD1 matches 7 bases. CDR3 size: 15 residues. From germline, CDR1 is MDHEN and CDR2 SYDVKM. V shed 6 bases, J shed 3 bases, and the junction held 8 bases outside the gene matches. The CDR3 DNA is TGTGCCAGCAGGCGTGACAGGGCGGGCAAAAACATTCAGTACTTC. This codes for CASRRDRAGKNIQYF.

The chain joins TRBV7-3 to TRBJ2-5; 10 nucleotides agree with TRBD2. V was clipped by 5 bases and J by 2 bases; unmatched bases: 5. The CDR3 is 15 amino acids. The germline gives CDR1 SGHTA, CDR2 FQGTGA. The CDR3 loop reads CASSTSGRGQETQYF. The CDR3 nucleotides are TGTGCCAGCAGCACGAGCGGGAGGGGTCAAGAGACCCAGTACTTC. Full variable domain (outside the CDR3, taken from reference TRBV7-3 and TRBJ2-5): GAGVSQTPSNKVTEKGKYVELRCDPISGHTALYWYRQSLGQGPEFLIYFQGTGAADDSGLPNDRFFAVRPEGSVSTLKIQRTERGDSAVYLCASSTSGRGQETQYFGPGTRLLVL.

The V gene is TRBV28, the J gene TRBJ2-7; TRBD2 might be the D (6 bases). Germline V gives CDR1 MDHEN, CDR2 SYDVKM. This CDR3 has 15 amino acids. Trimming left V 8 bases short and J 4 bases short, with 21 bases between. The CDR3 here is CASSNQRDGLYEQYF. Written as DNA, the CDR3 is TGTGCCAGCTCCAACCAGAGGGACGGACTATACGAGCAGTACTTC.